These 27 T cell receptor beta chains originate from one sample sequenced in a study of Tregs in tolerant kidney transplant recipients. TCRdb's copy holds only in-frame clones and misses some; the assay was immunoSEQ multiplex PCR. The repertoire holds just under 65,000 clones, around 98% seen once, with approximately 0.34% in the top ten. The starting material was Tregs from blood, obtained before the transplant. Every receptor here comes from a human donor who received a combined kidney and bone marrow transplant.

The chain has TRBV9 and TRBJ2-1, with D possibly being TRBD2 (7 bases). The V and J ends lost 0 bases and 4 bases respectively, with 11 bases between them. CDR3 length equals 15 residues. Germline V gene lookup returns CDR1 SGDLS and CDR2 YYNGEE. The CDR3 DNA follows: TGTGCCAGCAGCGTAGAGGGGGGGGCTTACAATGAGCAGTTCTTC. This encodes CASSVEGGAYNEQFF.

The V gene is TRBV5-1, the J gene TRBJ2-1; D unresolved. Trimming took off 0 bases at V and 0 bases at J, with 16 bases between the two ends. The CDR3 is made up of 18 amino acids. Germline loops: CDR1 SGHRS, CDR2 YFSETQ. CDR3: CASSLDWLGFSSYNEQFF. The CDR3 DNA is TGCGCCAGCAGCTTGGACTGGCTGGGCTTTAGCTCCTACAATGAGCAGTTCTTC.

This clone came up once. The V gene is TRBV6-6, the J gene TRBJ1-5; 7 bases are shared with TRBD1. Germline values: CDR1 MNHNY, CDR2 SVGAGI (reference sequence). The CDR3 contains 14 residues. V dropped 6 bases and J dropped 4; count of bases not matched to a gene: 6. The CDR3 nucleotides read TGTGCCAGCAGCCTGACAGGGAATAATCAGCCCCAGCATTTT. It yields the protein CASSLTGNNQPQHF.

As to this clone: Compared with germline, one end of the junction differs, possibly owing to a read error. This specimen includes other DNA sequences encoding the same CDR3. The chain links TRBV5-1 to TRBJ2-3; 8 nucleotides agree with TRBD1. The germline CDR1 and CDR2 sequences are SGHRS and YFSETQ. This CDR3 comprises 15 residues. The CDR3 bases are TGCGCTAGCAGCCCGGGACAGGCGAGCACAGATACGCAGTATTTT. This encodes CASSPGQASTDTQYF. Variable domain in full (rest from reference TRBV5-1 and TRBJ2-3): KAGVTQTPRYLIKTRGQQVTLSCSPISGHRSVSWYQQTPGQGLQFLFEYFSETQRNKGNFPGRFSGRQFSNSRSEMNVSTLELGDSALYLCASSPGQASTDTQYFGPGTRLTVL.

The rearrangement joins TRBV4-3 to TRBJ1-3, with TRBD1 identical over 9 bases. This CDR3 is 15 amino acids long. The V gene end was trimmed by 1 base and the J gene end by 4 bases; junction bases not matched to a gene: 2. Germline-derived CDR1 and CDR2 are LGHNA and YSLEER. The CDR3 protein is CASSQGTGEGNTIYF. CDR3 in DNA: TGCGCCAGCAGCCAAGGGACAGGGGAGGGAAACACCATATATTTT.

The V and J genes are TRBV13 and TRBJ2-3; 8 nucleotides agree with TRBD1. Trimming removed 4 bases from V and 3 bases from J; junction bases left unmatched: 15. The V gene's germline CDR1 is PRHDT and CDR2 FYEKMQ (reference sequence). CDR3 length: 18 amino acids. The CDR3 DNA reads as TGTGCCAGCAGCTCCCGGACAGGGAGTCCTTTAAAGACAGATACGCAGTATTTT. It yields the protein CASSSRTGSPLKTDTQYF.

The rearrangement joins TRBV27 to TRBJ1-6; TRBD1 agrees at 7 bases. This CDR3 is 16 amino acids long. Germline V gene sequence: CDR1 MNHEY, CDR2 SMNVEV (reference sequence). V dropped 5 bases and J dropped 5; count of bases not matched to a gene: 9. CDR3 in DNA: TGTGCCAGCAGTCTTATGGACAGGATTAATAATTCACCCCTCCACTTT. Its translation is CASSLMDRINNSPLHF.

J is TRBJ2-3 and V is TRBV4-1; 9 positions match TRBD1. CDR3 length equals 17 residues. The V gene's germline CDR1 is MGHRA and CDR2 YSYEKL. Trimming cost V 0 bases and J 1 base; bases outside gene matches: 5. The CDR3 reads CASSQDRYRGRTDTQYF. In nucleotides, the CDR3 is TGCGCCAGCAGCCAAGATCGATACAGGGGGCGCACAGATACGCAGTATTTT.

The chain has TRBV4-3 and TRBJ2-5; TRBD2 agrees at 10 bases. The CDR3 has 16 residues. Trimming cost V 0 bases and J 5 bases; bases outside gene matches: 6. The germline CDR1 and CDR2 sequences are LGHNA and YSLEER. CDR3 nucleotide sequence: TGCGCCAGCAGCCAAGATCTAGCGGGAGTCCGGGAGACCCAGTACTTC. Translated, it gives CASSQDLAGVRETQYF.

This clone was observed a single time. This chain connects TRBV5-4 to TRBJ1-3, with D hard to call. The CDR3 consists of 13 residues. Germline V gives CDR1 SGHNT, CDR2 YYREEE (reference sequence). Deletions cut 1 base from V and 0 bases from J, with 2 bases between. CDR3 amino acids: CASSLLSGNTIYF. CDR3 in DNA: TGTGCCAGCAGCTTGCTCTCTGGAAACACCATATATTTT.

This clone came up once. The rearrangement uses TRBV7-3 and TRBJ2-7; 7 nucleotides agree with TRBD2. V lost 5 bases to trimming and J lost 8 bases; unmatched junction nucleotides: 12. The CDR3 runs 14 residues. Germline V gives CDR1 SGHTA, CDR2 FQGTGA. The CDR3 nucleotides are TGTGCCAGCAGCCCGGGGACTACCTCTACGAAGCAGTACTTC. This encodes CASSPGTTSTKQYF.

The chain has TRBV9 and TRBJ1-1; 7 positions agree with TRBD1. CDR1 and CDR2 (germline): SGDLS, YYNGEE. The junction had 10 bases not matched to a gene; V was cut back by 4 bases and J by 4 bases. This CDR3 spans 15 amino acids. The CDR3 coding sequence is TGTGCCAGCAGCTCAGCCCCAGGGGGAGGCACTGAAGCTTTCTTT. It yields the protein CASSSAPGGGTEAFF.

This chain links TRBV5-1 with TRBJ2-5; 10 bases map to TRBD2. V dropped 5 bases and J dropped 0; count of bases not matched to a gene: 4. The length of the CDR3 is 15 residues. The germline V gene has CDR1 SGHRS and CDR2 YFSETQ. In nucleotides, the CDR3 is TGCGCCAGCAGACCTAGCGGGGGCTACCAAGAGACCCAGTACTTC. Its protein product is CASRPSGGYQETQYF.

V is TRBV18 and J is TRBJ2-7, with D perhaps matching TRBD1 (6 bases). V dropped 3 bases and J dropped 4 bases, with 19 bases sitting between them. The CDR3 contains 16 residues. The V gene's germline CDR1 is KGHSH and CDR2 LQKENI. The CDR3 loop is CASSPRGNPSTYEQYF. CDR3 DNA sequence: TGTGCCAGCTCACCGAGGGGGAACCCCAGTACTTACGAGCAGTACTTC.

The J gene is TRBJ1-5, the V gene TRBV7-9; 7 nucleotides line up with TRBD1. The germline V gene has CDR1 SEHNR and CDR2 FQNEAQ (reference sequence). The CDR3 length is 15 residues. V shed 10 bases and J 0 bases; nucleotides not matched to a gene: 9. This CDR3 reads CATQDRDGSNQPQHF. DNA for the CDR3: TGTGCCACCCAAGACAGGGACGGTAGCAATCAGCCCCAGCATTTT.

The chain links TRBV10-2 to TRBJ1-2; D call uncertain. Germline V gene lookup returns CDR1 WSHSY and CDR2 SAAADI. There are 15 residues in the CDR3. V lost 0 bases to trimming and J lost 4 bases, with 12 bases between them. The CDR3 DNA reads TGCGCCAGCAGTGAGTCGGGCGGGTCTGCCTATGGCTACACCTTC. Translating it yields CASSESGGSAYGYTF.

This chain uses TRBV27 with TRBJ2-7; TRBD1 agrees at 10 bases. The germline gives CDR1 MNHEY, CDR2 SMNVEV (reference sequence). The CDR3 totals 15 residues. With V trimmed by 5 bases and J by 1 base, 5 bases remained unmatched. CDR3 region: CASSRQGAQSYEQYF. The CDR3 DNA reads TGTGCCAGCAGTCGACAGGGGGCACAGTCCTACGAGCAGTACTTC.

The chain is built from TRBV5-4 and TRBJ1-1; TRBD1 is a possible D gene (6 bases). CDR1 is SGHNT, CDR2 YYREEE, per germline (reference sequence). The V and J ends lost 2 bases and 10 bases respectively, with 15 bases between them. This CDR3 is built from 13 residues. This CDR3 is CASSFQGSRVAFF. The DNA for the CDR3 is TGTGCCAGCAGCTTTCAGGGGAGCAGGGTAGCTTTCTTT.

The chain couples TRBV20-1 to TRBJ2-3, with a weak D call TRBD1 (6 bases). Germline V CDR1 and CDR2: DFQATT, SNEGSKA (reference sequence). This CDR3 spans 11 amino acids. The V and J ends lost 2 bases and 8 bases respectively, with 8 bases between them. CDR3 in amino acids: CSARWGLTQYF. For the CDR3, the DNA is TGCAGTGCTAGATGGGGGCTTACGCAGTATTTT.

The rearrangement joins TRBV20-1 to TRBJ2-7, with 8 bases identical to TRBD1. The CDR3 contains 11 residues. From germline, CDR1 is DFQATT and CDR2 SNEGSKA (reference sequence). Unmatched junction bases numbered 5, after V lost 6 bases and J lost 7 bases. DNA of the CDR3: TGCAGTGCCCAGGGGGCGGGAGAGCAGTACTTC. It is translated as CSAQGAGEQYF.

J is TRBJ1-3 and V is TRBV2; possible D gene TRBD1, 6 bases. V was cut by 5 bases and J by 2 bases, with 16 bases left in between. Germline CDR1 SNHLY, CDR2 FYNNEI. The length of the CDR3 is 16 residues. CDR3 region: CASSLRTGRAGNTIYF. CDR3 DNA sequence: TGTGCCAGCAGTCTAAGAACAGGGAGGGCTGGAAACACCATATATTTT. Filled out from reference TRBV2 and TRBJ1-3, the complete variable domain reads EPEVTQTPSHQVTQMGQEVILRCVPISNHLYFYWYRQILGQKVEFLVSFYNNEISEKSEIFDDQFSVERPDGSNFTLKIRSTKLEDSAMYFCASSLRTGRAGNTIYFGEGSWLTVV.

The chain has TRBV19 and TRBJ1-2; the match to TRBD1 covers 10 bases. Trimming removed 5 bases from V and 0 bases from J; junction bases left unmatched: 6. Looked up from germline, CDR1 is LNHDA and CDR2 is SQIVND (reference sequence). CDR3 size: 16 residues. In DNA, the CDR3 is TGTGCCAGTAGTCGACAGGGGGCGGAAGCTAACTATGGCTACACCTTC. Translated: CASSRQGAEANYGYTF.

The chain has TRBV4-3 and TRBJ2-2; D remains unclear. This CDR3 spans 16 amino acids. The V end lost 1 base, the J end lost 1 base, and 10 bases lay between the germline ends. Germline CDR1 reads LGHNA; CDR2 reads YSLEER. The CDR3 is CASSQGAHQNTGELFF. The DNA for the CDR3 is TGCGCCAGCAGCCAAGGGGCTCACCAGAACACCGGGGAGCTGTTTTTT.

This clone has just one count. The CDR3 DNA is TGTGCCAGCAGTTACGGGAGTAGCACAGATACGCAGTATTTT. Translating it yields CASSYGSSTDTQYF. This chain uses TRBV6-6 with TRBJ2-3, with D possibly being TRBD2 (5 bases). The V end was cut by 2 bases, the J end by 0 bases, with 6 bases between. From germline, CDR1 is MNHNY and CDR2 SVGAGI (reference sequence). The CDR3 is made up of 14 amino acids.

V and J are TRBV5-1 and TRBJ2-7, with 8 nucleotides matching TRBD1. Trimming at V came to 0 bases and at J to 7 bases, leaving 0 bases not matched to a gene. The length of the CDR3 is 12 residues. CDR1 is SGHRS and CDR2 is YFSETQ in the germline V gene. The CDR3 here is CASSLGTGEQYF. In nucleotides, the CDR3 is TGCGCCAGCAGCTTGGGGACAGGGGAGCAGTACTTC.

The chain is built from TRBV4-3 and TRBJ1-2; D is possibly TRBD1 (6 bases). V was clipped by 4 bases and J by 2 bases, with 8 bases between them. Germline CDR1 and CDR2: LGHNA and YSLEER. The CDR3 contains 13 residues. The CDR3 sequence: CASSRGQNYGYTF. The CDR3 nucleotides read TGCGCCAGCAGCCGCGGACAGAACTATGGCTACACCTTC.

The rearrangement uses TRBV5-1 and TRBJ2-3; maybe TRBD1 (5 bases). Between the trimmed V and J ends, which lost 4 bases and 4 bases, there was a span of 13 bases. The CDR3 contains 14 residues. Germline V CDR1 and CDR2: SGHRS, YFSETQ. CDR3 nucleotide sequence: TGCGCCAGCAGCACCGACAGTTTGGCAGATACGCAGTATTTT. Its protein is CASSTDSLADTQYF.